This passage covers 8 T cell receptor beta chains from one sample sequenced in a study of T cells in localized non-small cell lung cancer. The table came from immunoSEQ multiplex PCR; TCRdb's copy has only in-frame clones and leaves some out. The sample holds roughly 13,000 clones, more than 75% seen once. Material: peripheral blood, obtained before any cancer treatment. These receptors all come from a male donor older than 55 with stage I squamous cell lung carcinoma.

This chain joins TRBV30 and TRBJ1-4; D not resolved. The CDR3 loop spans 13 amino acids. Germline CDR1 GTSNPN, CDR2 SVGIG (reference sequence). Trimming shortened V by 3 bases and J by 4 bases, and 9 bases separated the two germline ends. The CDR3 protein is CAWRRALNEKLFF. Written as DNA, the CDR3 is TGTGCCTGGAGGAGGGCACTTAATGAAAAACTGTTTTTT.

The chain joins TRBV25-1 to TRBJ1-2, with D possibly being TRBD1 (6 bases). Germline V CDR1 and CDR2: MGHDK, SYGVNS. The CDR3 extends over 12 amino acids. The V and J ends lost 4 bases and 6 bases respectively, with 9 bases between them. The CDR3 bases are TGTGCCAGCAGTGCCGGACAGAATGGCTACACCTTC. This encodes CASSAGQNGYTF.

The table lists this clone with a few counts. CDR3 amino acids: CASSRWGARGFF. CDR3 in DNA: TGTGCCAGCAGCCGGTGGGGGGCGCGGGGGTTCTTT. J is TRBJ1-1 and V is TRBV28, with D possibly TRBD1 on 6 matching bases. With 6 bases removed from V and 14 bases from J, the gap between germline ends came to 19 bases. The germline CDR1 and CDR2 sequences are MDHEN and SYDVKM. The CDR3 is 12 amino acids. Full variable domain (missing parts from reference TRBV28 and TRBJ1-1): DVKVTQSSRYLVKRTGEKVFLECVQDMDHENMFWYRQDPGLGLRLIYFSYDVKMKEKGDIPEGYSVSREKKERFSLILESASTNQTSMYLCASSRWGARGFFGQGTRLTVV.

This chain uses TRBV7-2 with TRBJ1-1; TRBD1 matches 7 bases. The length of the CDR3 is 15 residues. The V gene's germline CDR1 is SGHTA and CDR2 FQGNSA. The ends lost 5 bases at V and 4 bases at J; junction bases unmatched: 10. Here the CDR3 reads CASSGAGGRSTEAFF. The CDR3 DNA is TGTGCCAGCAGCGGAGCAGGGGGAAGGAGCACTGAAGCTTTCTTT.

The chain recombines TRBV2 with TRBJ2-1; 10 positions agree with TRBD2. CDR3 length equals 16 residues. V shed 5 bases and J 5 bases; nucleotides not matched to a gene: 9. The germline V gene encodes CDR1 SNHLY and CDR2 FYNNEI. CDR3 in amino acids: CASSSLGSGRNNEQFF. As DNA, the CDR3 is TGTGCCAGCAGTTCATTAGGTAGCGGGAGGAACAATGAGCAGTTCTTC.

V gene TRBV5-1 combines with J gene TRBJ2-5, with TRBD1 matching over 7 bases. The CDR3 length is 16 residues. With 3 bases clipped from V and 1 base from J, the junction kept 9 bases outside the gene matches. Germline V gene data show CDR1 as SGHRS and CDR2 as YFSETQ. The CDR3 DNA is TGCGCCAGCAGCTCAGCCAGGACAGGATTCCAAGAGACCCAGTACTTC. As protein: CASSSARTGFQETQYF.

The chain is built from TRBV19 and TRBJ2-2, with TRBD2 matching 12 bases. V lost 5 bases and J lost 7; bases outside the gene matches: 5. This CDR3 is built from 15 residues. Per germline, CDR1 LNHDA and CDR2 SQIVND (reference sequence). The DNA for the CDR3 is TGTGCCAGTAGTGGACTAGCGGGGCCGGACGGGGAGCTGTTTTTT. Translating it yields CASSGLAGPDGELFF.

This clone was counted a single time. The chain couples TRBV6-1 to TRBJ1-2; D is unresolved. V was pared by 8 bases and J by 4 bases, with 14 bases between. The germline CDR1 and CDR2 sequences are MNHNS and SASEGT. This CDR3 is 13 amino acids long. CDR3 sequence: CASATGRVYGYTF. DNA of the CDR3: TGTGCCAGCGCGACGGGGAGGGTCTATGGCTACACCTTC.